The TCR beta chain under discussion was sequenced for a study of shared clonotypes between healthy human individuals. Clones were read by immunoSEQ multiplex PCR, and TCRdb kept only the in-frame ones, dropping some. The table lists some 530,000 clones, over 70% of them singletons. This receptor was taken from a woman aged 40 to 49 in good health. Some clones in this sample may be carry-over from other donors' samples. Sequencing was performed on PBMCs.

Here the CDR3 reads CASSEGLAGRTYEQYF. The CDR3 DNA reads as TGCGCCAGCAGTGAGGGACTAGCGGGACGAACCTACGAGCAGTACTTC. The chain combines TRBV10-2 with TRBJ2-7, with 12 bases aligning to TRBD2. The CDR3 length is 16 residues. Trimming took 2 bases from V and 2 from J; bases not matched to a gene: 4. Germline V gene data show CDR1 as WSHSY and CDR2 as SAAADI.